Detailed here is one TCR beta chain. Its specificity is unknown. The same CDR3 is also encoded by other DNA sequences in this sample. At deep level, the assay was performed. Sequencing used immunoSEQ multiplex PCR; TCRdb keeps in-frame clones, though not all of them. The sample has under 600,000 clones; around 97% are singletons. These data come from a study of shared clonotypes between healthy human individuals. Study-level findings and limits: Among several donors, roughly 5.4% of naive CD4 clonotypes were found in common. Sequencing depth was expected to influence donor clonotype sharing.

With 2 bases removed from V and 1 base from J, the gap between germline ends came to 9 bases. Germline lookup yields CDR1 MNHEY and CDR2 SVGAGI. The CDR3 is made up of 15 amino acids. The chain employs TRBV6-5 and TRBJ2-4; no clear D. The specimen was naive CD4+ T cells sorted from blood. Subset in this sample: CD45RA+ positively selected. The clonotype comes from a woman aged 25 to 39 in good health. Here the CDR3 DNA reads TGTGCCAGCAGTTACGACCGCTCGGCCAAAAACATTCAGTACTTC. Translating it yields CASSYDRSAKNIQYF.